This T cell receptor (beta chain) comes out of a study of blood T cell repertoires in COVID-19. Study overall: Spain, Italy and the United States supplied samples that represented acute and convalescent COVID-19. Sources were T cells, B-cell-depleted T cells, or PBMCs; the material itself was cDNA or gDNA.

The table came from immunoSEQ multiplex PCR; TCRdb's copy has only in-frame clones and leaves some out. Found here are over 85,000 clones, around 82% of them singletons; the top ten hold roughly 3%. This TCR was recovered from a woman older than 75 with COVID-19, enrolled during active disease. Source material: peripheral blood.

CDR3 sequence (DNA): TGTGCCAGCAGCCTAACCTACGAGCAGTACTTC. This gives the protein CASSLTYEQYF. The chain employs TRBV3-1 (or the pseudogene TRBV3-2) and TRBJ2-7; D call uncertain. The CDR3 spans 11 residues. V was trimmed by 4 bases and J by 2 bases, leaving 3 bases between them. CDR1 and CDR2 from the germline V gene are LGHDT and YNNKEL (reference sequence).